The 20 T cell receptor beta chains below come from one sample, sequenced in a study of OX40 agonist ivuxolimab in advanced cancers. Sequenced by immunoSEQ multiplex PCR; TCRdb stores in-frame clones only, minus some. This table has roughly 67,000 clones, 70% to 90% appearing once. The input for sequencing was CD4+ or CD8+ T cells sorted from blood, taken in a trial of the OX40 agonist ivuxolimab. The receptor set was obtained from an adult with an advanced solid tumor such as melanoma, head and neck, liver or kidney cancer.

This chain uses TRBV7-9 with TRBJ2-3; D perhaps matches TRBD1 (5 bases). The CDR3 has 14 amino acids. The V and J ends lost 3 bases and 3 bases respectively, with 10 bases between them. The germline gives CDR1 SEHNR, CDR2 FQNEAQ (reference sequence). The chain's CDR3 is CASSLLGLTDTQYF. The CDR3 DNA follows: TGTGCCAGCAGCTTGTTGGGGCTGACAGATACGCAGTATTTT.

V is TRBV5-8 and J is TRBJ2-2; 9 nucleotides line up with TRBD1. Germline trimming cut 0 bases from V and 6 bases from J; bases unmatched to any gene: 9. The CDR3 loop spans 17 amino acids. The germline V gene encodes CDR1 SGHTS and CDR2 YDEGEE. For the CDR3, the DNA is TGTGCCAGCAGCTTGGGACAGGGACAGGGTATAGCCGGGGAGCTGTTTTTT. It specifies CASSLGQGQGIAGELFF.

The CDR3 DNA sequence: TGTGCCAGCAGCCCCCAGGGGAGGGACAAGGATGGAAACACCTTC. Translated, it gives CASSPQGRDKDGNTF. The J gene is TRBJ1-2, the V gene TRBV7-2, with D possibly being TRBD1 (6 bases). The germline V gene has CDR1 SGHTA and CDR2 FQGNSA. CDR3 size: 15 residues. V gave up 5 bases and J gave up 12 bases, with 25 bases separating them.

The rearrangement uses TRBV19 and TRBJ2-2; TRBD2 agrees at 15 bases. CDR1 LNHDA and CDR2 SQIVND come from the germline V gene (reference sequence). V was pared by 4 bases and J by 3 bases, with 3 bases of the junction left unmatched. This CDR3 has 17 residues. The CDR3 loop is CASSKGLAGGDTGELFF. CDR3 in DNA: TGTGCCAGTAGTAAGGGACTAGCGGGAGGAGACACCGGGGAGCTGTTTTTT.

This chain connects TRBV7-2 to TRBJ2-5; D possibly corresponds to TRBD1 (6 bases). The better agreement between TRBJ2-7 and the DNA end casts doubt on the J call. Germline assignment: CDR1 SGHTA and CDR2 FQGNSA. The CDR3 runs 15 residues. The CDR3 DNA is TGTGCCAGCAGCTTAGAGGACAGTAGAACCTACGAGCAGTACTTC. Translated, it gives CASSLEDSRTYEQYF.

The chain recombines TRBV7-9 with TRBJ1-1; TRBD1 matches at 11 bases. The CDR3 runs 16 residues. V lost 5 bases to trimming and J lost 6 bases; unmatched junction nucleotides: 11. Germline lookup yields CDR1 SEHNR and CDR2 FQNEAQ (reference sequence). The CDR3 loop is CASSPGTGGSRAEAFF. The CDR3 region has the DNA TGTGCCAGCAGCCCCGGGACAGGGGGGTCTCGGGCTGAAGCTTTCTTT.

The chain links TRBV11-2 to TRBJ1-1, with TRBD1 identical over 9 bases. In germline, CDR1 is SGHAT, CDR2 FQNNGV. The CDR3 sequence is 19 residues long. The trim removed 5 bases at V and 1 base at J, leaving 17 bases unmatched. This CDR3 is CASSLRTGVTQGQNTEAFF. CDR3 nucleotides: TGTGCCAGCAGCCTAAGGACAGGGGTGACGCAGGGGCAGAACACTGAAGCTTTCTTT. Variable domain in full (rest from reference TRBV11-2 and TRBJ1-1): EAGVAQSPRYKIIEKRQSVAFWCNPISGHATLYWYQQILGQGPKLLIQFQNNGVVDDSQLPKDRFSAERLKGVDSTLKIQPAKLEDSAVYLCASSLRTGVTQGQNTEAFFGQGTRLTVV.

The V gene is TRBV11-3, the J gene TRBJ2-5; TRBD2 might be the D (5 bases). V was trimmed by 5 bases and J by 3 bases, leaving 10 bases between them. The CDR3 sequence is 13 residues long. The germline CDR1 and CDR2 sequences are SGHNT and YENEEA. The CDR3 sequence: CASSQREKETQYF. For the CDR3, the DNA is TGTGCCAGCAGCCAAAGGGAGAAAGAGACCCAGTACTTC.

In this sample, this clone turned up once. The chain links TRBV7-9 to TRBJ2-3; D uncertain. The CDR3 spans 16 residues. V was trimmed by 0 bases and J by 3 bases, leaving 13 bases between them. CDR1 and CDR2 from the germline V gene are SEHNR and FQNEAQ (reference sequence). The CDR3 region is CASSLARLTTTDTQYF. The CDR3 DNA follows: TGTGCCAGCAGCTTAGCGAGGCTAACGACGACAGATACGCAGTATTTT.

The chain carries TRBV6-5 and TRBJ2-1; D is tentatively TRBD1 or TRBD2 (5 bases each). The V end was cut by 9 bases, the J end by 7 bases, with 10 bases between. This CDR3 is built from 11 residues. The germline gives CDR1 MNHEY, CDR2 SVGAGI. The CDR3 loop is CASARGNEQFF. The CDR3 DNA reads TGTGCCAGTGCGAGGGGAAATGAGCAGTTCTTC.

The chain couples TRBV7-9 to TRBJ1-2; D remains ambiguous. Trimming stripped 0 bases from V and 4 bases from J, with 6 bases between. The CDR3 totals 13 residues. Germline-derived CDR1 and CDR2 are SEHNR and FQNEAQ (reference sequence). CDR3 nucleotides: TGTGCCAGCAGCTTAGCCGGTGGCTATGGCTACACCTTC. Residues: CASSLAGGYGYTF. The variable domain in full, completed from reference TRBV7-9 and TRBJ1-2, reads DTGVSQNPRHKITKRGQNVTFRCDPISEHNRLYWYRQTLGQGPEFLTYFQNEAQLEKSRLLSDRFSAERPKGSFSTLEIQRTEQGDSAMYLCASSLAGGYGYTFGSGTRLTVV.

V gene TRBV7-3 combines with J gene TRBJ2-7; a weak D match, TRBD2 (6 bases). Trimming removed 3 bases at V and 6 bases at J, with 12 bases between. There are 13 residues in the CDR3. Germline V gene lookup returns CDR1 SGHTA and CDR2 FQGTGA. The CDR3 sequence: CASSLAPGSEQYF. CDR3 coding DNA: TGTGCCAGCAGCTTGGCTCCCGGGAGCGAGCAGTACTTC.

A note on this clone: The junction departs from germline at one end; a sequencing error may be responsible. The chain carries TRBV5-4 and TRBJ1-4; D not resolved. CDR1 is SGHNT, CDR2 YYREEE, per germline (reference sequence). The CDR3 has 12 amino acids. The CDR3 bases are TGCGCCAGCAGCCAACCTAATGAAAAACTGTTTTTT. It specifies CASSQPNEKLFF.

Here the CDR3 reads CASSRGRLDQTQYF. In DNA form, the CDR3 reads TGCGCCAGCAGCCGCGGAAGACTAGACCAGACCCAGTACTTC. The gene calls are TRBV4-1 and TRBJ2-5, with D perhaps TRBD2 (6 bases). The V gene lost 4 bases and the J gene lost 6 bases, with 15 bases spanning the gap. The CDR3 length is 14 residues. Germline CDR1 MGHRA, CDR2 YSYEKL.

This clone was seen a handful of times. The genes are TRBV27 and TRBJ1-4; TRBD1 matches 8 bases. The junction had 8 bases not matched to a gene; V was cut back by 5 bases and J by 0 bases. Germline CDR1 and CDR2: MNHEY and SMNVEV (reference sequence). The CDR3 has 17 residues. CDR3: CASSPKDRASTNEKLFF. The CDR3 nucleotides read TGTGCCAGCAGTCCTAAGGACAGGGCTTCAACTAATGAAAAACTGTTTTTT.

This chain joins TRBV11-2 and TRBJ2-2, with 7 bases matching TRBD2. V gave up 2 bases and J gave up 5 bases; unmatched junction bases: 5. This CDR3 spans 15 amino acids. Germline V CDR1 and CDR2: SGHAT, FQNNGV. The CDR3 here is CASSLRAGLTGELFF. The CDR3, as DNA: TGTGCCAGCAGCTTAAGAGCGGGGCTTACCGGGGAGCTGTTTTTT.

This sequence joins TRBV11-3 and TRBJ2-4; TRBD2 aligns across 8 bases. Germline V gene lookup returns CDR1 SGHNT and CDR2 YENEEA. The CDR3 length is 15 residues. With 5 bases clipped from V and 7 bases from J, the junction kept 10 bases outside the gene matches. The CDR3 coding sequence is TGTGCCAGCAGCCGAACTAGCGGCACTACCAACATTCAGTACTTC. Residues: CASSRTSGTTNIQYF.

The chain couples TRBV4-1 to TRBJ2-1; D tentatively reads TRBD1 or TRBD2 (6 bases each). In germline, CDR1 is MGHRA, CDR2 YSYEKL. Trimming removed 2 bases from V and 4 bases from J, with 15 bases in between. CDR3 size: 16 residues. The CDR3 DNA reads as TGCGCCAGCAGCCAATCAAAAGGGGGGCTTTACAATGAGCAGTTCTTC. Its protein is CASSQSKGGLYNEQFF.

This rearrangement joins TRBV5-1 to TRBJ1-3, with a tentative D call TRBD1 (5 bases). V lost 0 bases and J lost 4, with 11 bases in between. The V gene's germline CDR1 is SGHRS and CDR2 YFSETQ. The CDR3 spans 15 residues. The CDR3 coding sequence is TGCGCCAGCAGCTTGGCCTCAGGGACGGGAAACACCATATATTTT. The encoded protein is CASSLASGTGNTIYF.

The chain links TRBV18 to TRBJ2-7; possibly TRBD1 for D (6 bases). The V and J ends lost 5 bases and 1 base respectively, with 9 bases between them. CDR3 length equals 13 residues. The germline CDR1 and CDR2 sequences are KGHSH and LQKENI. The CDR3 sequence is CASSSGTSYEQYF. CDR3 nucleotides: TGTGCCAGCTCATCCGGGACATCCTACGAGCAGTACTTC.